This entry lists 22 T cell receptor beta chains sequenced from one sample in a study of T cells in Graves' hyperthyroidism and ophthalmopathy. RNA transcripts yielded amplified TCR beta CDR3 regions. The study used the HTBI primer set for a first-round RT-PCR of the TCR CDR3. TCRdb processed the multiplex PCR reads anew with MiXCR; each CDR3 protein has one entry. The table shows a few hundred thousand distinct CDR3 sequences, with more than 15% occurring only once. Source material: blood. These receptors originate from a woman between 25 and 40 years old with Graves' hyperthyroidism.

This clonotype was counted many times. The V and J genes are TRBV2 and TRBJ2-4; 10 nucleotides line up with TRBD1. Germline loops: CDR1 SNHLY, CDR2 FYNNEI. This CDR3 comprises 16 residues. V lost 3 bases and J lost 0; bases outside the gene matches: 2. CDR3 sequence reads: CASSDRTGGAKNIQYF. The DNA of the CDR3 is TGTGCCAGCAGTGACCGGACAGGGGGAGCCAAAAACATTCAGTACTTC.

This clonotype was observed at least ten times. The chain is built from TRBV7-8 and TRBJ1-5; D is perhaps TRBD1 (5 bases). Per the germline V gene, CDR1 is SGHVS and CDR2 is FQNEAQ. The V and J ends lost 1 base and 4 bases respectively, with 8 bases between them. The CDR3 loop spans 14 amino acids. CDR3 in amino acids: CASSLVRDNQPQHF. In DNA, the CDR3 is TGTGCCAGCAGCTTAGTCAGGGATAATCAGCCCCAGCATTTT.

This clonotype was seen repeatedly, ten times or more. The chain recombines TRBV27 with TRBJ2-1; D gene unclear. V lost 3 bases, J lost 8 bases, and 11 bases lay in between. Germline CDR1 is MNHEY and CDR2 is SMNVEV (reference sequence). The CDR3 runs 13 residues. CDR3 protein: CASSFTESDEQFF. The DNA for the CDR3 is TGTGCCAGCAGTTTTACAGAAAGCGATGAGCAGTTCTTC.

The CDR3, as DNA: TGCAGTGCTAGAGCGGGTAGGGGGCGGATCAATCAGCCCCAGCATTTT. It yields the protein CSARAGRGRINQPQHF. J is TRBJ1-5 and V is TRBV20-1; 7 nucleotides line up with TRBD1. V trimming: 1 base; J trimming: 3 bases; junction bases outside the gene matches: 9. The CDR3 runs to 16 residues. Per germline, CDR1 DFQATT and CDR2 SNEGSKA (reference sequence).

This clonotype was seen many times. The genes are TRBV30 and TRBJ1-2, with D possibly matching TRBD1 (6 bases). Trimming left V 8 bases short and J 6 bases short, with 13 bases between. There are 11 residues in the CDR3. From germline, CDR1 is GTSNPN and CDR2 SVGIG (reference sequence). The CDR3 sequence: CARGARDGYTF. The CDR3 nucleotides are TGTGCCCGGGGGGCCAGGGATGGCTACACCTTC. Full variable domain (remainder filled in from reference TRBV30 and TRBJ1-2): SQTIHQWPATLVQPVGSPLSLECTVEGTSNPNLYWYRQAAGRGLQLLFYSVGIGQISSEVPQNLSASRPQDRQFILSSKKLLLSDSGFYLCARGARDGYTFGSGTRLTVV.

V gene TRBV19 combines with J gene TRBJ1-5; D not resolved. With 3 bases removed from V and 1 base from J, the gap between germline ends came to 16 bases. This CDR3 has 17 amino acids. Per germline, CDR1 LNHDA and CDR2 SQIVND (reference sequence). This chain's CDR3 is CASSMASGMGSNQPQHF. CDR3 DNA: TGTGCCAGTAGTATGGCCTCGGGGATGGGGAGCAATCAGCCCCAGCATTTT.

This clonotype showed up many times. This chain joins TRBV27 and TRBJ2-1; perhaps TRBD2 as D (5 bases). V lost 4 bases and J lost 6, with 22 bases in between. This CDR3 spans 17 amino acids. CDR1 and CDR2 (germline): MNHEY, SMNVEV (reference sequence). The CDR3 here is CASSSSIRVNGINEQFF. The CDR3 DNA follows: TGTGCCAGCAGTTCCTCCATACGGGTTAACGGGATCAATGAGCAGTTCTTC.

This sequence joins TRBV7-2 and TRBJ2-2, with TRBD2 matching 13 bases. V lost 8 bases and J lost 8; bases outside the gene matches: 2. Germline CDR1 reads SGHTA; CDR2 reads FQGNSA. This CDR3 contains 13 residues. The CDR3 DNA follows: TGTGCCAGCCGACTAGCGGGAGGAGGGGAGCTGTTTTTT. Encoded protein: CASRLAGGGELFF.

The V gene is TRBV19, the J gene TRBJ1-5, with 7 bases lining up with TRBD1. The CDR3 runs to 14 residues. The V segment lost 5 bases and the J segment 5 bases; nucleotides outside the gene matches: 6. Germline V gene lookup returns CDR1 LNHDA and CDR2 SQIVND (reference sequence). Here the CDR3 DNA reads TGTGCCAGTAGTCCTGGACAGGAGGATCAGCCCCAGCATTTT. As protein: CASSPGQEDQPQHF.

The rearrangement joins TRBV5-1 to TRBJ2-1; D gene uncertain. CDR3 size: 16 residues. Trimming took off 0 bases at V and 3 bases at J, with 13 bases between the two ends. Germline CDR1 is SGHRS and CDR2 is YFSETQ. Here the CDR3 reads CASSLGAATDYNEQFF. DNA of the CDR3: TGCGCCAGCAGCTTGGGGGCAGCCACTGACTACAATGAGCAGTTCTTC.

This clonotype appeared many times. The rearrangement links TRBV30 to TRBJ1-2; 8 bases align to TRBD1. CDR1 and CDR2 (germline): GTSNPN, SVGIG (reference sequence). V shed 0 bases and J 8 bases; nucleotides not matched to a gene: 8. This CDR3 is built from 14 residues. The CDR3 loop is CAWSVRGQGGGYTF. CDR3 DNA: TGTGCCTGGAGTGTACGCGGACAGGGTGGAGGCTACACCTTC.

This clonotype was recorded many times. The rearrangement uses TRBV7-2 and TRBJ2-1; D is undetermined. The V and J ends lost 2 bases and 8 bases respectively, with 7 bases between them. Germline lookup yields CDR1 SGHTA and CDR2 FQGNSA. The CDR3 covers 12 residues. The CDR3 nucleotides read TGTGCCAGCAGCTTAAGCGTCCATGAGCAGTTCTTC. As protein: CASSLSVHEQFF.

The gene calls are TRBV3-1 and TRBJ2-2; D is unresolved. V shed 1 base and J shed 1 base, with 10 bases lying between them. CDR1 is LGHDT, CDR2 YNNKEL, per germline (reference sequence). The CDR3 consists of 16 residues. Here the CDR3 DNA reads TGTGCCAGCAGCCAAGTAGGGCTCTTGAACACCGGGGAGCTGTTTTTT. It yields the protein CASSQVGLLNTGELFF.

The chain uses TRBV29-1 and TRBJ2-2; the D gene is possibly TRBD2 (5 bases). The CDR3 contains 12 residues. V was clipped by 3 bases and J by 7 bases, with 9 bases between them. Germline assignment: CDR1 SQVTM and CDR2 ANQGSEA. DNA for the CDR3: TGCAGCGTTGATTTCGGAGGCGGGGAGCTGTTTTTT. This encodes CSVDFGGGELFF.

This clonotype was seen a handful of times. V usage is TRBV15 and J usage is TRBJ2-2; D not resolved. V lost 8 bases and J lost 1, with 5 bases in between. The CDR3 consists of 12 residues. CDR1 LNHNV and CDR2 YYDKDF come from the germline V gene (reference sequence). CDR3 bases: TGTGCCACCGGGCGGAACACCGGGGAGCTGTTTTTT. Amino acid sequence: CATGRNTGELFF. The full variable domain, completed using reference TRBV15 and TRBJ2-2, is DAMVIQNPRYQVTQFGKPVTLSCSQTLNHNVMYWYQQKSSQAPKLLFHYYDKDFNNEADTPDNFQSRRPNTSFCFLDIRSPGLGDTAMYLCATGRNTGELFFGEGSRLTVL.

This clonotype was recorded at least ten times. The chain has TRBV11-3 and TRBJ2-7, with D maybe TRBD2 (6 bases). CDR3 length: 14 amino acids. Per germline, CDR1 SGHNT and CDR2 YENEEA. The V end was cut by 5 bases, the J end by 5 bases, with 16 bases between. The CDR3: CASSAGTRDHEQYF. The CDR3 bases are TGTGCCAGCAGCGCCGGGACTCGGGACCACGAGCAGTACTTC.

In its sample, this clonotype was seen many times. V usage is TRBV28 and J usage is TRBJ2-2, with a possible D match to TRBD2 (6 bases). V was pared by 5 bases and J by 0 bases, with 22 bases between. In germline, CDR1 is MDHEN, CDR2 SYDVKM. The CDR3 consists of 19 residues. The CDR3 sequence: CASSPLPWGGVTNTGELFF. The CDR3 DNA sequence: TGTGCCAGCAGTCCGCTCCCCTGGGGCGGGGTTACGAACACCGGGGAGCTGTTTTTT.

This clonotype was counted at least ten times. This CDR3 reads CSARTSGRFGSYEQYF. As DNA, the CDR3 is TGCAGTGCTAGAACTAGCGGGAGATTTGGGTCCTACGAGCAGTACTTC. The chain combines TRBV20-1 with TRBJ2-7, with TRBD2 matching 11 bases. V shed 2 bases and J 1 base; nucleotides not matched to a gene: 7. The germline V gene has CDR1 DFQATT and CDR2 SNEGSKA (reference sequence). The CDR3 contains 16 residues.

This chain joins TRBV7-6 and TRBJ2-3, with D unclear. Trimming pared 5 bases from V and 4 bases from J, leaving 10 bases between. Looked up from germline, CDR1 is SGHVS and CDR2 is FNYEAQ. The CDR3 loop spans 13 amino acids. The CDR3 here is CASSGRWSDTQYF. The CDR3 bases are TGTGCCAGCAGCGGCCGGTGGTCAGATACGCAGTATTTT.

Many counts were recorded for this clonotype. The chain recombines TRBV12-3 or TRBV12-4 with TRBJ2-5; 9 bases agree with TRBD2. Losses at the gene ends were 0 bases for V and 1 base for J; bases not matched to a gene: 12. The CDR3 totals 19 residues. The CDR3 region has the DNA TGTGCCAGCAGTTTAGCAATTAGCGGGAGTGGAGGGCCCCAAGAGACCCAGTACTTC. It codes for CASSLAISGSGGPQETQYF.

The chain combines TRBV5-1 with TRBJ2-7, with 7 bases fitting TRBD1. This CDR3 comprises 14 residues. J lost 4 bases, V lost 5 bases, and 9 bases had no gene match. In germline, CDR1 is SGHRS, CDR2 YFSETQ. The CDR3 DNA is TGCGCCAGCAGTACCCAGACAGGGTGGTACGAGCAGTACTTC. Encoded protein: CASSTQTGWYEQYF.

Comments on this clonotype: The final CDR3 position lacks the conserved phenylalanine or tryptophan, pointing to a likely read error. This sequence joins TRBV20-1 and TRBJ2-5; TRBD2 is a possible D gene (5 bases). The CDR3 runs to 16 residues. V lost 4 bases, J lost 3 bases, and 21 bases lay in between. Germline assignment: CDR1 DFQATT and CDR2 SNEGSKA (reference sequence). The CDR3 bases are TGCAGTGCTAATCCCCTTTTGCGGGCACTCGAAGAGACCCAGTACTCC. Its translation is CSANPLLRALEETQYS.